Shown below are 21 T cell receptor beta chains from a single sample sequenced in a study of beta chain features in type 1 diabetes (dated by TCRdb to the late 2010s). The full study reports these points: A moderate but significant shortening of TCRB CDR3 length was observed in type 1 diabetes patients in all four CD4+ subsets.

The receptor library was made with the immunoSEQ multiplex PCR assay. The entire amount of isolated RNA was reverse transcribed using the High Capacity cDNA Reverse Transcription Kit, so the sequenced TCRB transcripts were expressed ones. Here the immuneACCESS table is served through TCRdb, limited to in-frame sequences with V and J called. Missing clones are a known gap in these copies; in checked studies unresolved V genes cover under half, and the rest lacks a known reason. This sample is represented by some 370,000 clones; 8% to 10% of them were singletons. Together, the top ten hold roughly 0.54% of the sample. The antigens for these receptors are not known. The sample was central memory CD4+ T cells from blood. These receptors all stem from a man aged 25 to 40 with type 1 diabetes.

The rearrangement links TRBV27 to TRBJ1-5, with D hard to call. Trimming removed 4 bases at V and 4 bases at J, with 8 bases between. This CDR3 region has 13 residues. The V gene's germline CDR1 is MNHEY and CDR2 SMNVEV (reference sequence). The CDR3 is CASSYSFNQPQHF. For the CDR3, the DNA is TGTGCCAGCAGTTATAGCTTTAATCAGCCCCAGCATTTT.

The chain employs TRBV5-6 and TRBJ1-1, with unresolved D. CDR1 and CDR2 from the germline V gene are SGHDT and YYEEEE. Between the trimmed V and J ends, which lost 0 bases and 2 bases, there was a span of 8 bases. The CDR3 is made up of 14 amino acids. The CDR3 DNA sequence: TGTGCCAGCAGCTTGGGTCTAGCTAACACTGAAGCTTTCTTT. As protein: CASSLGLANTEAFF. Based on the CDR3 plus reference TRBV5-6 and TRBJ1-1, the full variable domain is DAGVTQSPTHLIKTRGQQVTLRCSPKSGHDTVSWYQQALGQGPQFIFQYYEEEERQRGNFPDRFSGHQFPNYSSELNVNALLLGDSALYLCASSLGLANTEAFFGQGTRLTVV.

Many counts were recorded for this clone. The CDR3 region is CAVRGGEPSNVLTF. CDR3 DNA sequence: TGTGCCGTGAGAGGGGGGGAACCGTCCAACGTCCTGACTTTC. The V gene is TRBV10-3, the J gene TRBJ2-6; the D gene is possibly TRBD2 (7 bases). The germline V gene encodes CDR1 ENHRY and CDR2 SYGVKD. Trimming shortened V by 11 bases and J by 8 bases, and 19 bases separated the two germline ends. The length of the CDR3 is 14 residues.

The chain employs TRBV19 and TRBJ2-2; 8 nucleotides agree with TRBD1. V dropped 5 bases and J dropped 6; count of bases not matched to a gene: 11. Looked up from germline, CDR1 is LNHDA and CDR2 is SQIVND (reference sequence). The CDR3 loop spans 16 amino acids. The CDR3: CASSPRTGSAAGELFF. CDR3 sequence (DNA): TGTGCCAGTAGTCCTAGGACAGGGAGCGCGGCCGGGGAGCTGTTTTTT.

This clone has a count of ten or more. The chain joins TRBV7-2 to TRBJ2-5, with 7 bases that match TRBD1. Germline lookup yields CDR1 SGHTA and CDR2 FQGNSA. The CDR3 spans 13 residues. V dropped 5 bases and J dropped 5; count of bases not matched to a gene: 5. The DNA for the CDR3 is TGTGCCAGCAGCACGACAGGGCAGGAGACCCAGTACTTC. This gives the protein CASSTTGQETQYF.

The chain recombines TRBV27 with TRBJ2-7, with TRBD1 matching over 7 bases. Losses at the gene ends were 2 bases for V and 3 bases for J; bases not matched to a gene: 7. The CDR3 loop spans 15 amino acids. The V gene's germline CDR1 is MNHEY and CDR2 SMNVEV (reference sequence). CDR3 in DNA: TGTGCCAGCAGTTTAGAGCCGGGACAGCTCTACGAGCAGTACTTC. Protein product: CASSLEPGQLYEQYF.

J is TRBJ1-2 and V is TRBV28, with TRBD1 matching 12 bases. The V gene's germline CDR1 is MDHEN and CDR2 SYDVKM. The CDR3 is made up of 16 amino acids. V was clipped by 4 bases and J by 3 bases; unmatched bases: 6. In DNA, the CDR3 is TGTGCCAGCAGTTCCTCCGGGACAGGGGGCCACTATGGCTACACCTTC. It yields the protein CASSSSGTGGHYGYTF.

This clone has more than one count but fewer than ten. The rearrangement uses TRBV10-3 and TRBJ1-5, with a possible D match to TRBD1 (5 bases). Trimming pared 2 bases from V and 3 bases from J, leaving 11 bases between. CDR1 ENHRY and CDR2 SYGVKD come from the germline V gene. The CDR3 contains 15 residues. The CDR3 DNA reads as TGTGCCATCAGTGAGCTGGGGGTCGCCAATCAGCCCCAGCATTTT. It is translated as CAISELGVANQPQHF.

This clone showed up many times. This sequence joins TRBV6-6 and TRBJ1-1; 7 nucleotides match TRBD1. Germline-derived CDR1 and CDR2 are MNHNY and SVGAGI (reference sequence). This CDR3 comprises 12 residues. V was clipped by 7 bases and J by 7 bases; unmatched bases: 6. The CDR3 protein is CASTRRDSEAFF. In DNA, the CDR3 is TGTGCCAGCACTCGCCGGGACAGTGAAGCTTTCTTT.

This clone was seen more than once but under ten times. The V and J genes are TRBV7-9 and TRBJ2-3; TRBD1 is a possible D gene (5 bases). Germline CDR1 and CDR2: SEHNR and FQNEAQ (reference sequence). The germline V and J ends were trimmed by 5 bases and 3 bases, with 15 bases remaining between them. The CDR3 sequence is 15 residues long. The CDR3 protein is CASSQRYGATDTQYF. CDR3 nucleotides: TGTGCCAGCAGCCAACGGTATGGGGCAACAGATACGCAGTATTTT.

This clone was observed a handful of times. This chain joins TRBV7-6 and TRBJ2-7, with 9 positions matching TRBD2. V was pared by 2 bases and J by 2 bases, with 19 bases of the junction left unmatched. This CDR3 is 20 amino acids long. Germline V CDR1 and CDR2: SGHVS, FNYEAQ. CDR3 coding DNA: TGTGCCAGCAGCTTAATGGCGCCAGCGGGAGGTCTCGTGGGGACCTACGAGCAGTACTTC. This translates into CASSLMAPAGGLVGTYEQYF.

This clone has a handful of counts. The chain links TRBV30 to TRBJ1-1; the D is unclear. The V end was cut by 1 base, the J end by 10 bases, with 10 bases between. The germline gives CDR1 GTSNPN, CDR2 SVGIG (reference sequence). This CDR3 spans 11 amino acids. CDR3 in DNA: TGTGCCTGGAGTGGATCCGGGAGAGCTTTCTTT. This sequence encodes CAWSGSGRAFF.

This chain connects TRBV9 to TRBJ1-5, with D tentatively TRBD1 (6 bases). V lost 4 bases to trimming and J lost 1 base, with 21 bases between them. CDR1 is SGDLS, CDR2 YYNGEE, per germline. CDR3 size: 18 residues. CDR3 loop: CASSPGYREGVSNQPQHF. The CDR3 nucleotides read TGTGCCAGCAGCCCGGGCTACAGGGAAGGGGTAAGCAATCAGCCCCAGCATTTT.

This clone was detected a few times. The CDR3 region has the DNA TGTGCCAGCAGACCCGGACAGGAACATGGCTACACCTTC. Translating it yields CASRPGQEHGYTF. V usage is TRBV6-6 and J usage is TRBJ1-2, with 7 bases that match TRBD1. The CDR3 contains 13 residues. CDR1 and CDR2 from the germline V gene are MNHNY and SVGAGI (reference sequence). The V and J ends lost 6 bases and 6 bases, in that order; junction bases with no gene match: 7.

This clone appeared a few times. Additional DNA sequences in this sample encode the identical CDR3. The rearrangement links TRBV18 to TRBJ1-5; D ambiguous. From germline, CDR1 is KGHSH and CDR2 LQKENI. Trimming cost V 6 bases and J 4 bases, with 10 bases left between them. This CDR3 region has 13 residues. The CDR3 nucleotides read TGTGCCAGCTCGCCGGGCCTTAATCAGCCCCAGCATTTT. Its protein product is CASSPGLNQPQHF.

This clone was found a few times. The chain joins TRBV28 to TRBJ2-2; D may be TRBD1 or TRBD2 (6 bases each). CDR1 is MDHEN, CDR2 SYDVKM, per germline. This CDR3 contains 14 residues. V was pared by 4 bases and J by 6 bases, with 12 bases between. CDR3 residues: CASSSPGEAGELFF. The CDR3 coding sequence is TGTGCCAGCAGTTCACCAGGGGAGGCCGGGGAGCTGTTTTTT. The full variable domain, rest sourced from reference TRBV28 and TRBJ2-2, is DVKVTQSSRYLVKRTGEKVFLECVQDMDHENMFWYRQDPGLGLRLIYFSYDVKMKEKGDIPEGYSVSREKKERFSLILESASTNQTSMYLCASSSPGEAGELFFGEGSRLTVL.

The chain has TRBV7-2 and TRBJ2-3, with D unresolved. The CDR3 is 12 amino acids. The V end lost 2 bases, the J end lost 6 bases, and 6 bases lay between the germline ends. Germline values: CDR1 SGHTA, CDR2 FQGNSA. The CDR3 nucleotides read TGTGCCAGCAGCTTAATCCGGGATACGCAGTATTTT. It encodes CASSLIRDTQYF. The full variable domain, its missing parts supplied by reference TRBV7-2 and TRBJ2-3, is GAGVSQSPSNKVTEKGKDVELRCDPISGHTALYWYRQSLGQGLEFLIYFQGNSAPDKSGLPSDRFSAERTGGSVSTLTIQRTQQEDSAVYLCASSLIRDTQYFGPGTRLTVL.

The chain carries TRBV6-1 and TRBJ2-7, with 7 bases matching TRBD1. This CDR3 contains 14 residues. The germline V gene has CDR1 MNHNS and CDR2 SASEGT. Germline trimming cut 6 bases from V and 2 bases from J; bases unmatched to any gene: 7. CDR3 sequence: CASRDWGQTYEQYF. The DNA for the CDR3 is TGTGCCAGCAGGGACTGGGGACAGACCTACGAGCAGTACTTC.

This clone was detected a few times. The V call is TRBV2, the J call TRBJ2-3; the D is unclear. The CDR3 loop spans 14 amino acids. Trimming left V 6 bases short and J 0 bases short, with 10 bases between. The germline gives CDR1 SNHLY, CDR2 FYNNEI. The CDR3 DNA reads as TGTGCCAGCAGCCTAGTGGTTAGCACAGATACGCAGTATTTT. As protein: CASSLVVSTDTQYF.

This clone appeared a few times. The V gene is TRBV29-1, the J gene TRBJ2-7; D remains unclear. V lost 4 bases, J lost 4 bases, and 17 bases lay in between. The CDR3 runs 14 residues. Germline CDR1 reads SQVTM; CDR2 reads ANQGSEA. The chain's CDR3 is CSVGSTIIGYEQYF. Written as DNA, the CDR3 is TGCAGCGTTGGGTCCACCATAATCGGGTACGAGCAGTACTTC.

The J gene is TRBJ2-3, the V gene TRBV4-3; 11 bases line up with TRBD2. The V gene's germline CDR1 is LGHNA and CDR2 YSLEER. This CDR3 has 19 residues. V gave up 0 bases and J gave up 2 bases; unmatched junction bases: 10. The CDR3 loop reads CASSQDLGTSGLATDTQYF. The CDR3 DNA sequence: TGCGCCAGCAGCCAAGATCTTGGGACTAGCGGCCTTGCCACAGATACGCAGTATTTT.